A single sample is the source of the 10 T cell receptor beta chains below, sequenced in a study of T cell repertoires in aging, cancer and after chemotherapy. Peripheral blood genomic DNA, not sorted cells or RNA, was the template. TRB rearrangements spanning V, D and J were amplified using mixed TRB-A/B primers. From the multiplex PCR reads, TCRdb called clonotypes with MiXCR, one entry per CDR3 protein. The sample carries fewer than 6,000 distinct CDR3 sequences, about 25% recorded once. Material for sequencing was blood. Receptors originate from a human donor with a solid tumor.

This chain uses TRBV10-3 with TRBJ1-3; D is unresolved. This CDR3 is 16 amino acids long. V was pared by 6 bases and J by 4 bases, with 19 bases between. CDR1 is ENHRY, CDR2 SYGVKD, per germline. The CDR3 DNA reads as TGTGCCATCAGCCCCGAGACGGGAGGAGTGGGAAACACCATATATTTT. Amino acids: CAISPETGGVGNTIYF.

A few counts support this clonotype. This chain connects TRBV20-1 to TRBJ1-2; D possibly corresponds to TRBD1 (5 bases). Germline V gene data show CDR1 as DFQATT and CDR2 as SNEGSKA (reference sequence). The V gene lost 1 base and the J gene lost 6 bases, with 27 bases spanning the gap. The CDR3 is 18 residues long. The CDR3 loop reads CSARGTLTSDPGRDGYTF. CDR3 DNA sequence: TGCAGTGCTAGAGGCACCTTGACCTCGGACCCAGGGCGGGATGGCTACACCTTC.

This clonotype was picked up a small number of times. The genes are TRBV14 and TRBJ1-2, with 8 nucleotides matching TRBD1. This CDR3 region has 15 residues. V was clipped by 1 base and J by 4 bases; unmatched bases: 5. From germline, CDR1 is SGHDN and CDR2 FVKESK. This CDR3 reads CASSQAAGGIYGYTF. The CDR3 nucleotides read TGTGCCAGCAGCCAAGCGGCAGGGGGCATCTATGGCTACACCTTC.

V and J are TRBV18 and TRBJ1-1, with unresolved D. Trimming shortened V by 2 bases and J by 1 base, and 11 bases separated the two germline ends. The CDR3 is 15 residues long. The germline gives CDR1 KGHSH, CDR2 LQKENI. CDR3 sequence reads: CASSPIITENTEAFF. DNA of the CDR3: TGTGCCAGCTCACCAATAATAACGGAGAACACTGAAGCTTTCTTT.

The V call is TRBV20-1, the J call TRBJ1-3, with D perhaps TRBD1 (5 bases). The CDR3 length is 15 residues. Germline loops: CDR1 DFQATT, CDR2 SNEGSKA (reference sequence). V shed 5 bases and J shed 3 bases, with 17 bases lying between them. The CDR3 region is CSALGRPGDGNTIYF. The CDR3 region has the DNA TGCAGTGCTTTGGGACGCCCAGGAGATGGAAACACCATATATTTT.

This clonotype occurred a few times. The chain employs TRBV5-1 and TRBJ2-2, with D perhaps TRBD2 (6 bases). Trimming took 0 bases from V and 0 from J, leaving 9 bases between them. The CDR3 extends over 16 amino acids. Germline V gives CDR1 SGHRS, CDR2 YFSETQ. In DNA, the CDR3 is TGCGCCAGCAGCTTGGACGGCGGGACGAACACCGGGGAGCTGTTTTTT. The encoded protein is CASSLDGGTNTGELFF.

The chain combines TRBV20-1 with TRBJ1-4; D is perhaps TRBD1 (6 bases). In germline, CDR1 is DFQATT, CDR2 SNEGSKA (reference sequence). Trimming cost V 0 bases and J 6 bases, with 17 bases left between them. The CDR3 totals 16 residues. The CDR3 DNA follows: TGCAGTGCTAGAGACCAAACGGGGGGCGGGTATGAAAAACTGTTTTTT. Amino acids: CSARDQTGGGYEKLFF.

By its share, this clonotype is medium-sized. The chain employs TRBV6-5 and TRBJ1-2; weak D call: TRBD1 (5 bases). This CDR3 region has 13 residues. V was trimmed by 6 bases and J by 3 bases, leaving 11 bases between them. Germline CDR1 MNHEY, CDR2 SVGAGI. The CDR3 protein is CASRPGIDYGYTF. CDR3 nucleotides: TGTGCCAGCAGACCAGGGATCGACTATGGCTACACCTTC.

This clonotype was seen a handful of times. J is TRBJ1-5 and V is TRBV19, with 8 bases fitting TRBD1. The CDR3 loop spans 15 amino acids. Trimming cost V 10 bases and J 3 bases; bases outside gene matches: 11. Germline values: CDR1 LNHDA, CDR2 SQIVND (reference sequence). In nucleotides, the CDR3 is TGTGCCACCAAGGCCGGGACAGGAGTCAATCAGCCCCAGCATTTT. Translation gives CATKAGTGVNQPQHF.

This clonotype was seen only a few times. The rearrangement links TRBV24-1 to TRBJ1-2, with D unclear. CDR3 length: 14 residues. The V end was cut by 2 bases, the J end by 1 base, with 7 bases between. Germline-derived CDR1 and CDR2 are KGHDR and SFDVKD. CDR3 in amino acids: CATSDSWDNYGYTF. The CDR3 DNA is TGTGCCACCAGTGATTCTTGGGATAACTATGGCTACACCTTC.